This T cell receptor beta chain originates from a study of CD4 T cells in relation to SARS-CoV-2 and coronaviruses. Points from the study as a whole: This crossreactivity analysis covered spike protein alone, no other viral proteins.

As concerns this clone: What it binds is unknown.

The CDR3 has 15 residues. The V gene's germline CDR1 is LGHNA and CDR2 YSLEER. V shed 1 base and J shed 11 bases, with 15 bases lying between them. Unexposed donor CD4+ T cells date from about 2011-2018, before the COVID-19 pandemic. Isolation of CD4+ T cells took place after 10 days in culture. Unexposed-donor CD4+ T cells were probed with SARS-CoV-2 S/N and four cold-coronavirus spikes, cells permitting. Each well had roughly 2.2 million PBMCs in 5% human AB serum with IL-2. Half the medium was replaced with IL-2 medium on days 3 and 7. Sequencing was performed with immunoSEQ multiplex PCR; in TCRdb, only in-frame clones are kept and a portion is missing. Of 20,000 to 30,000 clones listed, 65% to 80% were seen once; the top ten hold approximately 12%.

The chain recombines TRBV4-3 with TRBJ1-6; a possible D gene is TRBD1 (5 bases). The receptor was isolated from a human donor in good health. The specimen sequenced was CD4+ T cells from PBMCs, cultured in vitro. CDR3 loop: CASSQGPTDAPPLHF. The CDR3 DNA sequence: TGCGCCAGCAGCCAAGGTCCGACAGATGCGCCACCCCTCCACTTT.